This TCR beta chain emerged from a study of T cells in Graves' hyperthyroidism and ophthalmopathy. Germline CDR1 is SGHAT and CDR2 is FQNNGV. Trimming removed 1 base from V and 4 bases from J; junction bases left unmatched: 4. The CDR3 is 17 amino acids. RNA transcripts yielded amplified TCR beta CDR3 regions. The HTBI primer set drove a first-round RT-PCR of the TCR CDR3. In TCRdb, the multiplex PCR reads were re-called with MiXCR into one record per CDR3 protein. This sample yields around 690,000 distinct CDR3 sequences, of which around 16% are seen a single time; 15% to 18% belongs to the top ten. The chain couples TRBV11-2 to TRBJ2-2, with 12 bases lining up with TRBD2. This TCR was recovered from a man aged 50-59 years with Graves' hyperthyroidism. Sequencing input: blood. CDR3 bases: TGTGCCAGCAGCTTAGCTAGCGGGAGGGCCACCACCGGGGAGCTGTTTTTT. Amino acids: CASSLASGRATTGELFF.